These 3 T cell receptor beta chains were all obtained from the same sample, sequenced in a study of T cells after yellow fever vaccination. TCRdb re-called the 5' RACE reads through MiXCR, storing one row per CDR3 protein. The sample contains roughly 260,000 distinct CDR3 sequences, approximately 13% of which appear only once. This material consisted of CD4+ T cells sorted from PBMCs, taken 45 days after the yellow fever booster vaccination. The source is a young man who received the YFV17D yellow fever vaccine.

The V call is TRBV18, the J call TRBJ1-1; D not resolved. The CDR3 is 13 residues long. The germline gives CDR1 KGHSH, CDR2 LQKENI. V lost 8 bases and J lost 7, with 17 bases in between. The CDR3 sequence: CASGTAGSFEAFF. As DNA, the CDR3 is TGTGCCAGCGGAACGGCGGGAAGCTTTGAAGCTTTCTTT.

This clonotype turned up a few times. CDR3 residues: CSARGADGYTF. For the CDR3, the DNA is TGCAGTGCTCGAGGGGCTGATGGCTACACCTTC. The chain uses TRBV20-1 and TRBJ1-2, with D possibly TRBD1 on 5 matching bases. This CDR3 contains 11 residues. V lost 5 bases and J lost 6, with 10 bases in between. Germline loops: CDR1 DFQATT, CDR2 SNEGSKA (reference sequence).

This clonotype has a handful of counts. This rearrangement joins TRBV5-1 to TRBJ1-1; 11 bases agree with TRBD1. The V and J ends lost 4 bases and 0 bases, in that order; junction bases with no gene match: 8. Germline CDR1 SGHRS, CDR2 YFSETQ. There are 17 residues in the CDR3. The CDR3 DNA follows: TGCGCCAGCAGCGGTGGACAGGGGGCGCATTTGAACACTGAAGCTTTCTTT. It is translated as CASSGGQGAHLNTEAFF.